This T cell receptor beta chain appears in the sequencing data of a study of OX40 agonist ivuxolimab in advanced cancers. Broader study findings: Averaged across samples, CD8+ T cells carried more expanded clones than CD4+ did. At 0.1 to 3.0 mg/kg, CD4+ and CD8+ blood T cells expanded clonally by week 6.

Only in-frame clones appear in the TCRdb table, and some are missing; sequencing was by immunoSEQ multiplex PCR. The sample includes 70,000 or so clones, 65% to 85% of them seen just once. Comment on this clone: Its antigen is still unknown.

The receptor comes from an adult with an advanced solid tumor such as melanoma, head and neck, liver or kidney cancer. The material sequenced was CD4+ or CD8+ T cells sorted from blood, taken in a trial of the OX40 agonist ivuxolimab.

The CDR3 DNA reads TGTGCCAGCTCGCCCGCGAACTCTGGAAACACCATATATTTT. Protein: CASSPANSGNTIYF. The J gene is TRBJ1-3, the V gene TRBV18; D ambiguous. The CDR3 extends over 14 amino acids. Trimming pared 6 bases from V and 0 bases from J, leaving 9 bases between. Germline loops: CDR1 KGHSH, CDR2 LQKENI.